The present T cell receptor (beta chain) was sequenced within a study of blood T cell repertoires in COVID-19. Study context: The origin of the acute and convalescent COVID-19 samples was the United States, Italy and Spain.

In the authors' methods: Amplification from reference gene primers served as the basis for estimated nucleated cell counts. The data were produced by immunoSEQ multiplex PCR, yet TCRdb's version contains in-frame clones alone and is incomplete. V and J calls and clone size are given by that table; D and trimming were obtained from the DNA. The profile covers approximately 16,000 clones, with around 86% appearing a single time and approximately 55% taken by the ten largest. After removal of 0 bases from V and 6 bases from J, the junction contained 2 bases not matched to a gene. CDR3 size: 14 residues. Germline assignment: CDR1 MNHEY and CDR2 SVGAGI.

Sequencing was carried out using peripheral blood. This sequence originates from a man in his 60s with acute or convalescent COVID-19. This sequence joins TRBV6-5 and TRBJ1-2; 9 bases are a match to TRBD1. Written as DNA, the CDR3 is TGTGCCAGCAGTTACTCCACAGGGGGCGATGGCTACACCTTC. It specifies CASSYSTGGDGYTF.